This T cell receptor (beta chain) was recovered during a study of cytomegalovirus exposure and HLA in healthy donors. General study findings and limits: The majority of TCR sequences were rare, yet some public TCRs appeared in many donors. Researchers counted over 150 TCR beta chains as cytomegalovirus-associated. In vitro, a few CMV-associated chains proved specific for CMV antigens.

The ends were cut back, 4 bases at V and 2 bases at J, with 11 bases in the middle. This CDR3 spans 15 amino acids. The V gene's germline CDR1 is MNHEY and CDR2 SVGAGI. Assay: immunoSEQ multiplex PCR; the TCRdb copy retains only in-frame clones and omits some. The data hold 250,000 to 400,000 clones, with roughly 86% observed a single time. This clone has more than one count but fewer than ten. Its cognate antigen is unknown. It was the approximately 110-subject validation cohort, separate from the roughly 700-subject first cohort, to which the donors belonged. Material for sequencing was PBMCs. The TCR comes from a man aged 25-40 years in good health and CMV-seronegative. The chain combines TRBV6-5 with TRBJ2-2; no clear D. In nucleotides, the CDR3 is TGTGCCAGCAGTTTCCAATTCCTAAACACCGGGGAGCTGTTTTTT. Protein: CASSFQFLNTGELFF.